The rows below give T cell receptor beta chains drawn from one sample of a study of cytomegalovirus exposure and HLA in healthy donors. This table comes from immunoSEQ multiplex PCR, and its TCRdb copy is limited to in-frame clones, with some not included. This sample yields approximately 120,000 clones, of which more than 75% are seen a single time; 13% belongs to the top ten. The sequencing sample was made of PBMCs. These receptors all stem from a woman in her sixties in good health and CMV-seropositive. The CDR3 runs from the conserved cysteine through the conserved F or W. Each record gives: J gene, clone size, V gene, D gene, CDR3 DNA, CDR3 protein. D genes are given only for firm matches. Part of the rows lack a size; the others show once, few, many or a class for expanded clones.

>TRBJ2-1|NA|TRBV7-7|TRBD2
TGTGCCAGCAGCTTGGGACTAGCGGGACCCGATGAGCAGTTCTTC
CASSLGLAGPDEQFF
>TRBJ2-1|few|TRBV11-2|NA
TGTGCCAGCAGCTTAGATATAAGTAGCTCCTACAATGAGCAGTTCTTC
CASSLDISSSYNEQFF
>TRBJ1-2|NA|TRBV5-4|TRBD1
TGTGCCAGCAGCTGGGACAGGTCGAACTATGGCTACACCTTC
CASSWDRSNYGYTF
>TRBJ2-7|NA|TRBV11-1|TRBD1
TGTGCCAGCAGCTTCGGGACAGGGTTCTACGAGCAGTACTTC
CASSFGTGFYEQYF
>TRBJ1-1|NA|TRBV21-1|NA
TGTGCCAGCACCTCCCCCGACAGGGAAGCTTTCTTT
CASTSPDREAFF
>TRBJ2-6|NA|TRBV5-1|NA
TGCGCCAGCAGCTCACAGGGTTCTGGGGCCAACGTCCTGACTTTC
CASSSQGSGANVLTF
>TRBJ2-5|NA|TRBV5-6|NA
TGTGCCAGCAGCTTGGGGGCCGGGGAATGGCAGTACTTC
CASSLGAGEWQYF
>TRBJ2-3|few|TRBV4-1|TRBD2
TGCGCCAGCAGCCTCTCCCCTAGCGGGAGAGGCACAGATACGCAGTATTTT
CASSLSPSGRGTDTQYF
>TRBJ2-7|once|TRBV11-3|NA
TGTGCCAGCAGCTTAGACCTCAGCTCCTACGAGCAGTACTTC
CASSLDLSSYEQYF
>TRBJ2-7|NA|TRBV7-6|TRBD2
TGTGCCAGCAGCATCCAGCGGGATTACGAGCAGTACTTC
CASSIQRDYEQYF
>TRBJ1-1|few|TRBV6-5|NA
TGTGCCAGCAGCCCTGCGGACAGCCGGAACACTGAAGCTTTCTTT
CASSPADSRNTEAFF
>TRBJ1-3|NA|TRBV6-6|NA
TGTGCCAGCAGGCCACCCTACTCTGGAAACACCATATATTTT
CASRPPYSGNTIYF
>TRBJ1-2|NA|TRBV5-6|TRBD1
TGTGCCAGCAGTTTATACGAAGCAGACAGGGCAATTGTAGGCTACACCTTC
CASSLYEADRAIVGYTF
>TRBJ2-2|few|TRBV5-6|TRBD2
TGTGCCAGCAGCTCCTTGCTCAATCCGGGACTATCGACCGGGGAGCTGTTTTTT
CASSSLLNPGLSTGELFF
>TRBJ2-3|NA|TRBV13|NA
TGTGCCAGCAGCCATATCTTCGGGCAGGGAACGCAGTATTTT
CASSHIFGQGTQYF
>TRBJ2-1|NA|TRBV30|TRBD2
TGTGCCTGGAGTGGGGCGGGAGGGCCTCTCAATGAGCAGTTCTTC
CAWSGAGGPLNEQFF
>TRBJ2-2|few|TRBV7-2|TRBD1
TGTGCCAGCAGCCCACGCCAACAGGGGGACACCGGGGAGCTGTTTTTT
CASSPRQQGDTGELFF
>TRBJ1-5|many|TRBV5-5|NA
TGTGCCAGCAGCTTTTCTATGGGGCTCAATCAGCCCCAGCATTTT
CASSFSMGLNQPQHF
>TRBJ2-5|NA|TRBV20-1|NA
TGCAGTGCACTCAGGGAAGAGACCCAGTACTTC
CSALREETQYF
>TRBJ2-1|NA|TRBV5-3|TRBD2
TGTGCCAGTTCTCTAGCGGGAGGGCCGATGTCCTACAATGAGCAGTTCTTC
CASSLAGGPMSYNEQFF
>TRBJ1-2|NA|TRBV9|TRBD1
TGTGCCAGCAGCGTAGGGTCACAGGGGGCTCAGTATGGCTACACCTTC
CASSVGSQGAQYGYTF
>TRBJ2-1|NA|TRBV5-1|TRBD2
TGCGCCAGCAGCTTGGTTAGCGGGAACGGCAATGAGCAGTTCTTC
CASSLVSGNGNEQFF
>TRBJ1-4|few|TRBV4-1|TRBD1
TGCGCCAGCAGCCTAGGACAGGCGGGCCTGGAAAAACTGTTTTTT
CASSLGQAGLEKLFF
>TRBJ2-7|NA|TRBV7-9|NA
TGTGCCAGCAGCCCCCAGGGATTGCACTACGAGCAGTACTTC
CASSPQGLHYEQYF
>TRBJ2-1|NA|TRBV9|NA
TGTGCCAGCAGCGTAGGCGGGACGCTAACCTACAATGAGCAGTTCTTC
CASSVGGTLTYNEQFF
>TRBJ2-2|NA|TRBV7-9|TRBD2
TGTGCCAGCAGCTCCTTTAGCGGGGTCGACACCGGGGGGCTGTTTTTT
CASSSFSGVDTGGLFF
>TRBJ2-1|NA|TRBV7-8|TRBD2
TGTGCCAGCAGAGCGGGGGAGGCCTACAATGAGCAGTTCTTC
CASRAGEAYNEQFF
>TRBJ2-1|once|TRBV29-1|NA
TGCAGCGTGTTAACTGGGGCGTACAATGAGCAGTTCTTC
CSVLTGAYNEQFF
>TRBJ1-2|NA|TRBV5-5|NA
TGTGCCAGCAGCTGGGTTAGTGACGGAGCTAACTATGGCTACACCTTC
CASSWVSDGANYGYTF
>TRBJ1-6|NA|TRBV7-2|TRBD1
TGTGCCAGCAGCCCGCGCCGGAGACAGGGCCATAATTCACCCCTCCACTTT
CASSPRRRQGHNSPLHF
>TRBJ1-4|NA|TRBV2|TRBD1
TGTGCCAGCAGTGCCGAGTTGACAGGGGTATGGGAAAAACTGTTTTTT
CASSAELTGVWEKLFF
>TRBJ1-1|NA|TRBV6-6|NA
TGTGCCAGCAGCCGACTATGGAACACTGAAGCTTTCTTT
CASSRLWNTEAFF
>TRBJ1-3|NA|TRBV19|NA
TGTGCCAGTAGTCAGGGTTTTGGAAACACCATATATTTT
CASSQGFGNTIYF
>TRBJ2-3|NA|TRBV15|NA
TGTGCCACCAGAGGCGGGGCCAGCTTCATGGATACGCAGTATTTT
CATRGGASFMDTQYF
>TRBJ2-7|once|TRBV7-9|NA
TGTGCCAGCAGCTTAGTGGGGGCAGGTGTCAACGAGCAGTACTTC
CASSLVGAGVNEQYF
>TRBJ2-7|few|TRBV21-1|NA
TGTGCCAGCAGCAAGGACCGACGACAGAGATCCTACGAGCAGTACTTC
CASSKDRRQRSYEQYF
>TRBJ1-1|NA|TRBV7-3|NA
TGTGCCAGCAGTCGACAGGAGAACACTGAAGCTTTCTTT
CASSRQENTEAFF
>TRBJ2-5|NA|TRBV5-4|NA
TGTGCCAGCAGCTTTGACAGGATAGAGACCCAGTACTTC
CASSFDRIETQYF
>TRBJ1-2|NA|TRBV4-1|TRBD1
TGCGCCAGCAGCCAAGGGAATCAGGGGGCCGGTGGCTACACCTTC
CASSQGNQGAGGYTF
>TRBJ2-1|NA|TRBV14|NA
TGTGCCAGCAGCCAAGGGGGTAGGCTTCTAGCAAATGGCTACAATGAGCAGTTCTTC
CASSQGGRLLANGYNEQFF
>TRBJ1-1|few|TRBV15|TRBD1
TGTGCCACCAGCAGAGGTCAGGGACAGGGGATTACTGAAGCTTTCTTT
CATSRGQGQGITEAFF
>TRBJ1-5|NA|TRBV28|TRBD1
TGTGCCAGCAGTTTACCAGGGGGCGGTCAGCCCCAGCATTTT
CASSLPGGGQPQHF
>TRBJ1-4|NA|TRBV29-1|NA
TGCAGCGTTGAAGGGCCAGGAACTGAAAAACTGTTTTTT
CSVEGPGTEKLFF
>TRBJ1-1|few|TRBV7-2|NA
TGTGCCAGCAGCCCCAACAGGGATAACACTGAAGCTTTCTTT
CASSPNRDNTEAFF
>TRBJ2-1|NA|TRBV7-3|TRBD2
TGTGCCAGCAGTATCGCTAGCGGCAATGAGCAGTTCTTC
CASSIASGNEQFF
>TRBJ2-5|NA|TRBV4-1|TRBD2
TGCGCCAGCAGCTTCCGGACTAGCGGAACCCAAGAGACCCAGTACTTC
CASSFRTSGTQETQYF
>TRBJ1-6|NA|TRBV6-1|NA
TGTGCCAGCGTTGGGACGACAGGTCATAATTCACCCCTCCACTTT
CASVGTTGHNSPLHF
>TRBJ2-3|NA|TRBV27|TRBD2
TGTGCCAGCAGGACTAGCGGGACCAAAGATACGCAGTATTTT
CASRTSGTKDTQYF
>TRBJ1-5|NA|TRBV7-2|NA
TGTGCCAGCAGCTTATCGACAGCCGTTGAGCCCCAGCATTTT
CASSLSTAVEPQHF